This TCR beta chain was profiled in a study of T cell repertoires in cytomegalovirus infection. Study-wide context: The study used recently identified HLA-C-restricted and well-studied HLA-B-restricted CMV epitopes. Through public TCR beta signatures, both CMV infection and matching HLA type were indicated.

The length of the CDR3 is 13 residues. Germline lookup yields CDR1 LGHNA and CDR2 YSLEER. Study-wide results and caveats: The ex vivo response was dominated by HLA-C-restricted CMV-specific TCR beta clonotypes. The cumulative frequency of public TCR beta families distinguished individuals who carried CMV together with the relevant HLA.

As concerns this clonotype: Its antigen is not known. A read error may account for a junction end that differs from germline.

Each CDR3 protein gets one entry after TCRdb re-called the reads with MiXCR. The sample consists of some 920,000 distinct CDR3 sequences, 31% of them appearing once. The sample consisted of cultured CD8+ T cells from PBMCs, taken from culture after CMV antigen stimulation. The chain carries TRBV4-3 and TRBJ1-1; possibly TRBD1 for D (5 bases). This TCR was sampled from a human donor in good health (CMV status not recorded). Some clones in this sample may be carry-over from other donors' samples. As DNA, the CDR3 is TGCGCCAGCAGCCAAGGGGGGAAAACTGAAGCTTTGTTT. Translation: CASSQGGKTEALF.